Given below is one T cell receptor beta chain in context. The source of the sample is a study of T-cell memory formation after mild COVID-19. Whole-study context: Largely donor-specific sequence clusters came from two donors.

TCRdb called the 5' RACE reads again in MiXCR, with one record for every CDR3 protein. Found here are 200,000 or so distinct CDR3 sequences, approximately 16% of them singletons; the top ten hold 2% to 3%. CDR3 length: 18 amino acids. V shed 3 bases and J shed 0 bases, with 17 bases lying between them. The germline V gene encodes CDR1 SGHTA and CDR2 FQGNSA. This receptor was identified in an adult woman who had mild COVID-19 (a few samples of this study predate the infection). Cell type and time point are not known. The chain joins TRBV7-2 to TRBJ2-2; tentatively, D is TRBD1 (6 bases). Sequenced input: PBMCs or a T cell subset sorted from them (not recorded which). DNA of the CDR3: TGTGCCAGCAGCTTTATAGACAGGCCTCGGGCGAACACCGGGGAGCTGTTTTTT. Translated, it gives CASSFIDRPRANTGELFF.